This section outlines one T cell receptor (beta chain) sequence together with its context. CDR1 LNHDA and CDR2 SQIVND come from the germline V gene (reference sequence). Trimming shortened V by 6 bases and J by 7 bases, and 21 bases separated the two germline ends. CDR3 length equals 15 residues. PCR or immunohistochemistry showed mismatch repair deficiency in every enrolled patient. Profiling relied on immunoSEQ multiplex PCR, and the TCRdb table lists in-frame clones only, not all of them. The table includes 100,000 or so clones, 65% to 85% detected once. The record originates from a study of PD-1 blockade in mismatch repair-deficient tumors.

This chain links TRBV19 with TRBJ1-1; possibly TRBD1 for D (5 bases). Sequenced material: peripheral blood, taken roughly 35 weeks after starting pembrolizumab. This receptor was identified in an adult with mismatch repair-deficient cancer. CDR3 sequence: CASRTWTLTDGEAFF. The DNA for the CDR3 is TGTGCCAGTAGGACTTGGACACTTACGGACGGTGAAGCTTTCTTT.